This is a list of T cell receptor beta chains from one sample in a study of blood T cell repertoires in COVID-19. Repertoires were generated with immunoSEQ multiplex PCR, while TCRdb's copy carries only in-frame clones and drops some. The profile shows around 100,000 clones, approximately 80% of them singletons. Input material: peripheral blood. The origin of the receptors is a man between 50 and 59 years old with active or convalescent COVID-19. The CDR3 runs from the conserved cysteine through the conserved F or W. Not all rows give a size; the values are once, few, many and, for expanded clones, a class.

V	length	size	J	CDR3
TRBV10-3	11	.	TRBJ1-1	CAISQGDRAFF
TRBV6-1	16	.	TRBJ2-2	CASSGRSGRNTGELFF
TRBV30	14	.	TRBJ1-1	CAWTMTGGDTEAFF
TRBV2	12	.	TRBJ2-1	CASRDPSNEQFF
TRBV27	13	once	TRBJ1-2	CASSLHRGGGYTF
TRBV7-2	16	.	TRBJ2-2	CASSLGQGVWTGELFF
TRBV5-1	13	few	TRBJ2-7	CASSFAVAYEQYF
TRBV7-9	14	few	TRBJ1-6	CASSSNPGDSPLHF
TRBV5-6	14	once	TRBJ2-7	CASSLRQGAYEQYF
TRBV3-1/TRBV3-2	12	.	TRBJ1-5	CASSQSDQPQHF
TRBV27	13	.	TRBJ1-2	CASSVTGNYGYTF
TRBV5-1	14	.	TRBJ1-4	CASSLPATNEKLFF
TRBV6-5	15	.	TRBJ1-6	CASSSGGMEYSPLHF
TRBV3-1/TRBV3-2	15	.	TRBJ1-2	CASSRSAGGDYGYTF
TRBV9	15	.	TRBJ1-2	CASSVGGDALGGYTF
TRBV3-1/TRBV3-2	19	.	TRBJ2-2	CASSSHPLGLAGVTGELFF
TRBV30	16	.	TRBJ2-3	CAWTLPRNGRTDTQYF
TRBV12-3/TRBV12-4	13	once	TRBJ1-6	CASSLGGGSPLHF
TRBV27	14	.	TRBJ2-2	CASSSRPGTGELFF
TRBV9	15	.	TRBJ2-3	CASSPDIPSTDTQYF
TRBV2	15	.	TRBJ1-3	CASSGQGATGNTIYF
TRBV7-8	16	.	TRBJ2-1	CASSSQLGGSYNEQFF
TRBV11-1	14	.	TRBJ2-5	CASSTNKRRETQYF
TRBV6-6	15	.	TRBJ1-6	CASTTEGTGVSPLHF
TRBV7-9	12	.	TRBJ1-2	CASGGGFYGYTF
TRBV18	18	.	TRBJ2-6	CASSPRIALDSGANVLTF
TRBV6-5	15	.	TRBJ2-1	CASSYSSTRYNEQFF
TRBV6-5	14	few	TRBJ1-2	CASKGDRGHYGYTF
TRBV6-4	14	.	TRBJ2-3	CASSRELSTDTQYF